This is a list of T cell receptor beta chains from one sample in a study of cytomegalovirus exposure and HLA in healthy donors. The method was immunoSEQ multiplex PCR; TCRdb's version includes in-frame clones alone and lacks a portion of them. Of some 140,000 clones in the sample, 79% were seen once. Sequenced: PBMCs. The receptors here all came from a middle-aged man in good health and CMV-seropositive. Each CDR3 is given with its conserved first and last residue. Fields, in order: clone size, D gene, J gene, V gene, CDR3 DNA, CDR3 protein. D genes are given only for firm matches. Rows may omit the clone size; those that give it use once, few, many or a size class.

size: NA
D: TRBD2
J: TRBJ2-1
V: TRBV5-8
DNA: TGTGCCAGCAGCTTGTCGAGGGAGGGGCAGTTCTTC
CDR3: CASSLSREGQFF

size: few
D: TRBD1
J: TRBJ2-7
V: TRBV7-9
DNA: TGTGCCAGCAGCTTACCACCGGGACAGGGAGCCGAGCAGTACTTC
CDR3: CASSLPPGQGAEQYF

size: NA
D: TRBD2
J: TRBJ2-7
V: TRBV6-1
DNA: TGTGCCAGCAGTGAAAGCGGAGCAGCGGGAGGGCGGGGGGAGCAGTACTTC
CDR3: CASSESGAAGGRGEQYF

size: NA
D: NA
J: TRBJ1-1
V: TRBV6-5
DNA: TGTGCCAGCAGTTACTCAGGAGGTGTCACTGAAGCTTTCTTT
CDR3: CASSYSGGVTEAFF

size: NA
D: NA
J: TRBJ2-7
V: TRBV7-9
DNA: TGTGCCAGCAGCTTAGGGGGGACACTTTCCTACGAGCAGTACTTC
CDR3: CASSLGGTLSYEQYF

size: NA
D: NA
J: TRBJ1-2
V: TRBV11-2
DNA: TGTGCCAGCAGCTTAGATGGGGAGGGACCCTATGGCTACACCTTC
CDR3: CASSLDGEGPYGYTF

size: NA
D: NA
J: TRBJ2-7
V: TRBV2
DNA: TGTGCCAGCAGTCGAACAGGGACCGAGCAGTACTTC
CDR3: CASSRTGTEQYF

size: NA
D: NA
J: TRBJ2-1
V: TRBV7-2
DNA: TGTGCCAGCAGCCGCTACGGGGGTGAGCAGTTCTTC
CDR3: CASSRYGGEQFF

size: NA
D: TRBD2
J: TRBJ2-3
V: TRBV9
DNA: TGTGCCAGCAGCGTAGCCCCCATAGCGGGAGCCAGCACAGATACGCAGTATTTT
CDR3: CASSVAPIAGASTDTQYF

size: NA
D: TRBD1
J: TRBJ2-1
V: TRBV29-1
DNA: TGCAGCGTTAAGGGACAGGGTGTAAGCTCCTACAATGAGCAGTTCTTC
CDR3: CSVKGQGVSSYNEQFF

size: NA
D: NA
J: TRBJ1-1
V: TRBV29-1
DNA: TGCAGCGTTGCCAGGGCAATGAACACTGAAGCTTTCTTT
CDR3: CSVARAMNTEAFF

size: NA
D: NA
J: TRBJ1-1
V: TRBV15
DNA: TGTGCCACCAGCAGAGATCGGGTGACAGTATCCACTGAAGCTTTCTTT
CDR3: CATSRDRVTVSTEAFF

size: NA
D: TRBD1
J: TRBJ1-1
V: TRBV19
DNA: TGTGCCAGTAGTCCGAAAGACAGGGACCCCTTCTTCTTT
CDR3: CASSPKDRDPFFF

size: NA
D: NA
J: TRBJ2-2
V: TRBV7-2
DNA: TGTGCCAGCAGCTTCAAAGCGGCCATTAAGGGTGGGGAGCTGTTTTTT
CDR3: CASSFKAAIKGGELFF

size: NA
D: TRBD2
J: TRBJ2-1
V: TRBV11-2
DNA: TGTGCCAGCAGCTTAGTGGGTCGGGAGGCCTACAATGAGCAGTTCTTC
CDR3: CASSLVGREAYNEQFF

size: NA
D: TRBD1
J: TRBJ1-4
V: TRBV5-1
DNA: TGCGCCAGCAGCTCGGAGGGACAGGGCGCTGAAAAACTGTTTTTT
CDR3: CASSSEGQGAEKLFF

size: NA
D: NA
J: TRBJ2-1
V: TRBV6-4
DNA: TGTGCCAGCAGCCAAGGGGGGGACATGAAGTTTTCCTACAATGAGCAGTTCTTC
CDR3: CASSQGGDMKFSYNEQFF

size: NA
D: TRBD2
J: TRBJ2-5
V: TRBV5-1
DNA: TGCGCCAGCAGCTTTGGATCTAGCGGAGCGTACCAAGAGACCCAGTACTTC
CDR3: CASSFGSSGAYQETQYF

size: once
D: NA
J: TRBJ1-3
V: TRBV30
DNA: TGTGCCTGGAGTGCGGGAAACACCATATATTTT
CDR3: CAWSAGNTIYF

size: NA
D: NA
J: TRBJ2-3
V: TRBV7-3
DNA: TGTGCCAGCAGCCCATCCACTGATACGCAGTATTTT
CDR3: CASSPSTDTQYF

size: NA
D: NA
J: TRBJ1-2
V: TRBV30
DNA: TGTGCCTGGAGCGCCCGAGGGGGCTATGGCTACACCTTC
CDR3: CAWSARGGYGYTF

size: NA
D: NA
J: TRBJ2-3
V: TRBV6-5
DNA: TGTGCCAGCAGGTACACAGATACGCAGTATTTT
CDR3: CASRYTDTQYF

size: NA
D: TRBD1
J: TRBJ1-5
V: TRBV27
DNA: TGTGCCAGCAGTTCCGACAGGGGGTTAAGCAATCAGCCCCAGCATTTT
CDR3: CASSSDRGLSNQPQHF

size: NA
D: TRBD2
J: TRBJ2-1
V: TRBV30
DNA: TGTGCCTGGAGTTCCGGACTAGCGGGAAACGATGAGCAGTTCTTC
CDR3: CAWSSGLAGNDEQFF

size: NA
D: NA
J: TRBJ1-3
V: TRBV4-1
DNA: TGCGCCAGCAGCCAGACACATCTCTCTGGAAACACCATATATTTT
CDR3: CASSQTHLSGNTIYF

size: NA
D: NA
J: TRBJ2-7
V: TRBV13
DNA: TGTGCCAGCAGCTTAATCGCTAACGAGCAGTACTTC
CDR3: CASSLIANEQYF

size: once
D: TRBD2
J: TRBJ2-1
V: TRBV28
DNA: TGTGCCAGCAGGAGACTAGCGGGATCCTACAATGAGCAGTTCTTC
CDR3: CASRRLAGSYNEQFF

size: once
D: TRBD1
J: TRBJ1-2
V: TRBV28
DNA: TGTGCCAGCAGTTTAGACAGGGTGAGAGGCTACACCTTC
CDR3: CASSLDRVRGYTF

size: NA
D: NA
J: TRBJ1-1
V: TRBV18
DNA: TGTGCCAGCTCACCTCGGGACAAGGGAAAGCCTGAAGCTTTCTTT
CDR3: CASSPRDKGKPEAFF

size: NA
D: NA
J: TRBJ1-3
V: TRBV18
DNA: TGTGCCAGCTCACCTTCTGCGGCTGGAAACACCATATATTTT
CDR3: CASSPSAAGNTIYF

size: few
D: TRBD2
J: TRBJ2-7
V: TRBV27
DNA: TGTGCCAGCAGTCCTCCGGGACTAGCGGGTGAGGAGCAGTACTTC
CDR3: CASSPPGLAGEEQYF

size: NA
D: NA
J: TRBJ2-3
V: TRBV7-3
DNA: TGTGCCAGCAGCTTGGAGCGGGCTAGCACAGATACGCAGTATTTT
CDR3: CASSLERASTDTQYF

size: NA
D: TRBD2
J: TRBJ2-5
V: TRBV11-2
DNA: TGTGCCAGCAGCCCGGGACTAGCGGGTCCAATTGGGGAGACCCAGTACTTC
CDR3: CASSPGLAGPIGETQYF

size: NA
D: TRBD1
J: TRBJ2-5
V: TRBV27
DNA: TGTGCCAGCCTCTACGGGACAGGGGAGCTACAAGAGACCCAGTACTTC
CDR3: CASLYGTGELQETQYF

size: NA
D: TRBD1
J: TRBJ1-5
V: TRBV6-5
DNA: TGTGCCAGCAGTTCCTCGACAGGGGAGGTGGGTCAGCCCCAGCATTTT
CDR3: CASSSSTGEVGQPQHF

size: NA
D: TRBD1
J: TRBJ2-7
V: TRBV2
DNA: TGTGCCAGCAGCCCGACAGGGATCAACGAGCAGTACTTC
CDR3: CASSPTGINEQYF

size: few
D: NA
J: TRBJ2-4
V: TRBV20-1
DNA: TGCAGTGCCCCAAGCAGAGGCATTCAGTACTTC
CDR3: CSAPSRGIQYF

size: NA
D: TRBD2
J: TRBJ2-1
V: TRBV7-8
DNA: TGTGCCAGCAGCTTCCCTAGCGGGATATATGAGCAGTTCTTC
CDR3: CASSFPSGIYEQFF

size: NA
D: NA
J: TRBJ1-4
V: TRBV6-1
DNA: TGTGCCAGCAGTGAGGTCCGGGGTGGAAAACTGTTTTTT
CDR3: CASSEVRGGKLFF

size: NA
D: NA
J: TRBJ2-7
V: TRBV13
DNA: TGTGCCAGCAGCCCCGGTGGGGAGAGCTACGAGCAGTACTTC
CDR3: CASSPGGESYEQYF

size: NA
D: NA
J: TRBJ1-5
V: TRBV30
DNA: TGTGCCTGGAGCGGGCGGGACAATCAGCCCCAGCATTTT
CDR3: CAWSGRDNQPQHF

size: few
D: TRBD1
J: TRBJ1-6
V: TRBV18
DNA: TGTGCCAGCTCCAACACCGGGACAGGGGGTAAACCCCTCCACTTT
CDR3: CASSNTGTGGKPLHF

size: NA
D: TRBD2
J: TRBJ2-5
V: TRBV9
DNA: TGTGCCAGCAGCGCAGGGACTAGCCAGAGGGAGACCCAGTACTTC
CDR3: CASSAGTSQRETQYF

size: NA
D: TRBD1
J: TRBJ1-2
V: TRBV28
DNA: TGTGCCAGCGGGGGTGGGGACAGGGTTAGGTATGGCTACACCTTC
CDR3: CASGGGDRVRYGYTF

size: NA
D: NA
J: TRBJ1-1
V: TRBV5-1
DNA: TGCGCCAGCAGCTTGGATTCGGGGTTGGGCGGGAGGGGTGAAGCTTTCTTT
CDR3: CASSLDSGLGGRGEAFF

size: NA
D: NA
J: TRBJ1-6
V: TRBV28
DNA: TGTGCCAGCAACCCGACAGATTATAATTCACCCCTCCACTTT
CDR3: CASNPTDYNSPLHF

size: NA
D: TRBD2
J: TRBJ2-7
V: TRBV5-1
DNA: TGCGCCAGCAGCACTCTAGCGGGAGAAGTTCGGGAGCAGTACTTC
CDR3: CASSTLAGEVREQYF

size: NA
D: TRBD1
J: TRBJ2-2
V: TRBV7-7
DNA: TGTGCCATCGGGACAGGCCCGAACACCGGGGAGCTGTTTTTT
CDR3: CAIGTGPNTGELFF

size: once
D: NA
J: TRBJ1-5
V: TRBV5-5
DNA: TGTGCCAGCAGCTTGGCTCCCTCCAGAAGTAGCAATCAGCCCCAGCATTTT
CDR3: CASSLAPSRSSNQPQHF